One sample yielded the 17 T cell receptor beta chains listed below, sequenced in a study of T cells in Graves' hyperthyroidism and ophthalmopathy (dated by TCRdb to between 2018 and 2021). To prepare the library, multiplex PCR was applied. TCRdb shows the sequencer as Illumina HiSeq 2000. Amplification of TCR beta CDR3 regions was carried out from RNA transcripts. The first round of RT-PCR for the TCR CDR3 was performed with the HTBI primer set and the Qiagen OneStep RT-PCR kit. TCRdb passed the public sequencing reads through fastp at Q25 and MiXCR, retaining productive beta sequences. For every CDR3 protein sequence, its rows merge into one entry that carries the most common genes and DNA. The sample table lists about 640,000 distinct CDR3 sequences, less than 25% of them with a count of one. Together, the top ten hold 34% of the sample. The sequenced sample was blood. The receptor source for this set is a man younger than 45 with Graves' ophthalmopathy.

The V and J genes are TRBV19 and TRBJ1-1; tentative D call: TRBD1 (6 bases). Trimming removed 7 bases at V and 10 bases at J, with 22 bases between. CDR3 length: 14 amino acids. Per germline, CDR1 LNHDA and CDR2 SQIVND (reference sequence). CDR3 in DNA: TGTGCCAGTAATACCGCAGGGGTTTGGTCGGCAGCTTTCTTT. Protein product: CASNTAGVWSAAFF.

This clonotype came up a few times. V usage is TRBV2 and J usage is TRBJ2-1; no clear D. V was trimmed by 7 bases and J by 0 bases, leaving 4 bases between them. The CDR3 runs 12 residues. The V gene's germline CDR1 is SNHLY and CDR2 FYNNEI. This CDR3 is CASKSSYNEQFF. The CDR3 nucleotides are TGTGCCAGCAAGAGCTCCTACAATGAGCAGTTCTTC.

V usage is TRBV5-1 and J usage is TRBJ2-7, with D perhaps TRBD1 (5 bases). The germline V gene encodes CDR1 SGHRS and CDR2 YFSETQ. This CDR3 region has 13 residues. V was clipped by 4 bases and J by 3 bases, with 11 bases between them. The DNA for the CDR3 is TGCGCCAGCAGCCGTTCCAGGGACTACGAGCAGTACTTC. Translation: CASSRSRDYEQYF.

Only a few counts were recorded for this clonotype. The chain carries TRBV11-2 and TRBJ1-2; D remains unclear. The CDR3 loop spans 14 amino acids. In germline, CDR1 is SGHAT, CDR2 FQNNGV. Between the trimmed V and J ends, which lost 5 bases and 4 bases, there was a span of 14 bases. This chain's CDR3 is CASSPESQAYGYTF. CDR3 nucleotides: TGTGCCAGCAGCCCCGAGAGTCAGGCCTATGGCTACACCTTC.

CDR3 coding DNA: TGTGCCAGCAGCTTAGGGATGCCCTACGAGCAGTACTTC. Translation: CASSLGMPYEQYF. The chain joins TRBV11-2 to TRBJ2-7; D call uncertain. Germline V gives CDR1 SGHAT, CDR2 FQNNGV. The V end was cut by 1 base, the J end by 2 bases, with 6 bases between. This CDR3 is built from 13 residues.

This clonotype was recorded a few times. The chain links TRBV6-1 to TRBJ1-4; weak D call: TRBD1 (6 bases). With 10 bases removed from V and 0 bases from J, the gap between germline ends came to 21 bases. The CDR3 extends over 17 amino acids. Germline CDR1 is MNHNS and CDR2 is SASEGT. The DNA of the CDR3 is TGTGCCACGGCAGGGGCTGATCCAGTTGCAACTAATGAAAAACTGTTTTTT. This gives the protein CATAGADPVATNEKLFF.

Only a few counts were recorded for this clonotype. V gene TRBV3-1 combines with J gene TRBJ1-2; D may be TRBD1 (6 bases). Germline values: CDR1 LGHDT, CDR2 YNNKEL (reference sequence). V lost 4 bases and J 2 bases, leaving 11 bases between the germline ends. The CDR3 sequence is 14 residues long. The CDR3: CASSPTGANYGYTF. The CDR3 nucleotides read TGTGCCAGCAGCCCAACGGGGGCAAACTATGGCTACACCTTC.

This clonotype occurred many times. The CDR3 loop is CASVSDSAMNTEAFF. The CDR3 DNA sequence: TGTGCCAGCGTGTCGGACAGCGCCATGAACACTGAAGCTTTCTTT. The rearrangement uses TRBV6-1 and TRBJ1-1; D possibly corresponds to TRBD1 (6 bases). From germline, CDR1 is MNHNS and CDR2 SASEGT. The CDR3 spans 15 residues. V lost 8 bases and J 0 bases, leaving 16 bases between the germline ends.

The genes are TRBV5-5 and TRBJ1-1; a possible D gene is TRBD1 (5 bases). The CDR3 sequence is 15 residues long. V shed 0 bases and J shed 0 bases, with 9 bases lying between them. Germline V gene data show CDR1 as SGHKS and CDR2 as YYEKEE (reference sequence). The CDR3 sequence is CASSLVRVLNTEAFF. The CDR3, as DNA: TGTGCCAGCAGCTTGGTCAGGGTACTGAACACTGAAGCTTTCTTT.

DNA of the CDR3: TGCGCCAGCAGCCTGAGGACTAGCGGGAGTGAGACCGGGGAGCTGTTTTTT. Translation: CASSLRTSGSETGELFF. V gene TRBV4-1 combines with J gene TRBJ2-2; 13 nucleotides agree with TRBD2. Per the germline V gene, CDR1 is MGHRA and CDR2 is YSYEKL. Unmatched junction bases numbered 7, after V lost 4 bases and J lost 5 bases. This CDR3 comprises 17 residues.

This clonotype was found once. V usage is TRBV29-1 and J usage is TRBJ1-3, with 7 bases aligning to TRBD1. V lost 2 bases and J lost 3; bases outside the gene matches: 4. Per germline, CDR1 SQVTM and CDR2 ANQGSEA. This CDR3 contains 14 residues. The CDR3 here is CSVELAGGGNTIYF. For the CDR3, the DNA is TGCAGCGTTGAATTGGCAGGGGGTGGAAACACCATATATTTT.

The V call is TRBV28, the J call TRBJ2-1, with TRBD2 matching 12 bases. Germline CDR1 and CDR2: MDHEN and SYDVKM. The trim removed 3 bases at V and 5 bases at J, leaving 8 bases unmatched. The CDR3 consists of 17 residues. The CDR3 spells CASSLWLAGGPHNEQFF. The DNA of the CDR3 is TGTGCCAGCAGTTTGTGGCTAGCGGGAGGGCCACACAATGAGCAGTTCTTC.

This clonotype has more than one count but fewer than ten. A read error may be the cause here, since a much bigger clone is one base away. The chain carries TRBV30 and TRBJ1-2, with TRBD1 matching 7 bases. Germline V gene data show CDR1 as GTSNPN and CDR2 as SVGIG (reference sequence). V shed 5 bases and J 6 bases; nucleotides not matched to a gene: 6. CDR3 length: 12 residues. CDR3: CAWGAGTDGYTF. The CDR3, as DNA: TGTGCCTGGGGCGCCGGGACAGATGGCTACACCTTC.

The chain links TRBV7-9 to TRBJ2-3, with 7 bases fitting TRBD1. Trimming cost V 5 bases and J 0 bases; bases outside gene matches: 5. Germline loops: CDR1 SEHNR, CDR2 FQNEAQ (reference sequence). The CDR3 consists of 15 residues. The CDR3 region is CASSATGMSTDTQYF. The CDR3 region has the DNA TGTGCCAGCAGCGCGACAGGGATGAGCACAGATACGCAGTATTTT.

Many counts were recorded for this clonotype. The chain employs TRBV11-2 and TRBJ2-5; TRBD2 agrees at 8 bases. After removal of 4 bases from V and 5 bases from J, the junction contained 9 bases not matched to a gene. Germline CDR1 is SGHAT and CDR2 is FQNNGV. This CDR3 has 15 residues. CDR3 loop: CASSSKSGRRETQYF. The DNA of the CDR3 is TGTGCCAGCAGCTCAAAAAGCGGGAGACGGGAGACCCAGTACTTC.

This clonotype was detected many times. The V and J genes are TRBV6-1 and TRBJ2-5; 11 bases line up with TRBD2. J was trimmed by 4 bases and V by 2 bases; bases with no gene match: 3. The CDR3 runs to 15 residues. CDR1 and CDR2 from the germline V gene are MNHNS and SASEGT. CDR3 in amino acids: CASSELAGGPETQYF. The CDR3 nucleotides are TGTGCCAGCAGTGAATTAGCGGGAGGGCCAGAGACCCAGTACTTC.

The chain employs TRBV6-1 and TRBJ1-2; 7 bases align to TRBD1. This CDR3 is 15 amino acids long. Per the germline V gene, CDR1 is MNHNS and CDR2 is SASEGT. After removal of 5 bases from V and 5 bases from J, the junction contained 11 bases not matched to a gene. The CDR3 DNA is TGTGCCAGCAGTCATCCCCAGACAGGGTATTATGGCTACACCTTC. Translation gives CASSHPQTGYYGYTF.